A selection of T cell receptor beta chains follows, all from one sample in a study of T cells in Graves' hyperthyroidism and ophthalmopathy. TCRdb analysed the multiplex PCR reads with MiXCR anew, one entry per CDR3 protein. This table has about half a million distinct CDR3 sequences, around 21% appearing once. Sequencing input: blood. These TCRs come from a man between 18 and 29 years old with Graves' hyperthyroidism. Both conserved end residues are part of each CDR3. Each record gives: CDR3 DNA, CDR3 protein, J gene, D gene, V gene, clone size. The D gene is left open where the match is weak. A clone size is listed for some rows: how often the clone was seen (once, few, many), or a class if it is expanded.

CDR3 DNA: TGCAGTGCTGGCACAGGGGGGAAGCCCCAGCATTTT
CDR3 protein: CSAGTGGKPQHF
J gene: TRBJ1-5
D gene: TRBD1
V gene: TRBV20-1
clone size: many

CDR3 DNA: TGTGCCACCAGTGATGCCCGGCATAAGTACTTC
CDR3 protein: CATSDARHKYF
J gene: TRBJ2-7
D gene: .
V gene: TRBV24-1
clone size: many

CDR3 DNA: TGTGCCAGCAGTTCTAGCGGGGGTGACACCGGGGAGCTGTTTTTT
CDR3 protein: CASSSSGGDTGELFF
J gene: TRBJ2-2
D gene: TRBD2
V gene: TRBV12-3/TRBV12-4
clone size: few

CDR3 DNA: TGTGCCAGCAGTTACGGAGGCCTCGGGCAGTACTTC
CDR3 protein: CASSYGGLGQYF
J gene: TRBJ2-7
D gene: .
V gene: TRBV6-2/TRBV6-3
clone size: many

CDR3 DNA: TGTGCCAGCAGGGGGACAAGGCTAAACGAGCAGTACTTC
CDR3 protein: CASRGTRLNEQYF
J gene: TRBJ2-7
D gene: .
V gene: TRBV2
clone size: many

CDR3 DNA: TGCGCCAGCAGCTTGACGGGGGCGCCTTCACACTTC
CDR3 protein: CASSLTGAPSHF
J gene: TRBJ2-7
D gene: .
V gene: TRBV5-1
clone size: .

CDR3 DNA: TGTGTCAGCAGTTTCTCGGGGGCCACCTACGAGCAGTACTTC
CDR3 protein: CVSSFSGATYEQYF
J gene: TRBJ2-7
D gene: .
V gene: TRBV27
clone size: .

CDR3 DNA: TGCAGTGCTGCGGACAGGGCGGGCACTGAAGCTTTCTTT
CDR3 protein: CSAADRAGTEAFF
J gene: TRBJ1-1
D gene: TRBD1
V gene: TRBV20-1
clone size: many

CDR3 DNA: TGTGCCAGCAGCCACAACACCGGGGAGCTGTTTTTT
CDR3 protein: CASSHNTGELFF
J gene: TRBJ2-2
D gene: .
V gene: TRBV12-3/TRBV12-4
clone size: many

CDR3 DNA: TGCAGTGCTAGAGAGACAGTCACCGGGGAGCTGTTTTTT
CDR3 protein: CSARETVTGELFF
J gene: TRBJ2-2
D gene: .
V gene: TRBV20-1
clone size: many

CDR3 DNA: TGTGCCAGCCTTGGAAGCTCTGGGGCCAACGTCCTGACTTTC
CDR3 protein: CASLGSSGANVLTF
J gene: TRBJ2-6
D gene: .
V gene: TRBV6-1
clone size: many

CDR3 DNA: TGTGCCAGCAGTTCGACAGGGGGCGTTGCCAACTATGGCTACACCTTC
CDR3 protein: CASSSTGGVANYGYTF
J gene: TRBJ1-2
D gene: TRBD1
V gene: TRBV28
clone size: .

CDR3 DNA: TGTGCCAGCAGTTCCCTTGGCAGGAAACTGACCGGGGAGCTGTTTTTT
CDR3 protein: CASSSLGRKLTGELFF
J gene: TRBJ2-2
D gene: .
V gene: TRBV12-3/TRBV12-4
clone size: many

CDR3 DNA: TGTGCCAGCAGACATCACCCAGGGGACGTTGACACTGAAGCTTTCTTT
CDR3 protein: CASRHHPGDVDTEAFF
J gene: TRBJ1-1
D gene: .
V gene: TRBV6-1
clone size: .

CDR3 DNA: TGTGCCAGCAGTCCGCGGACTAGCGGGAGGGAGACCCAGTACTTC
CDR3 protein: CASSPRTSGRETQYF
J gene: TRBJ2-5
D gene: TRBD2
V gene: TRBV6-2/TRBV6-3
clone size: .

CDR3 DNA: TGTGCCAGCAGTCCCCGCGGCTCCTATAATTCACCCCTCCACTTT
CDR3 protein: CASSPRGSYNSPLHF
J gene: TRBJ1-6
D gene: .
V gene: TRBV12-3/TRBV12-4
clone size: .

CDR3 DNA: TGCGCCAGCAGCGGGTTGGGGGGAAGCGGCTACACCTTC
CDR3 protein: CASSGLGGSGYTF
J gene: TRBJ1-2
D gene: .
V gene: TRBV5-1
clone size: many

CDR3 DNA: TGTGCCAGCCAGGGAGGGGGCTCGGCTGAAGCTTTCTTT
CDR3 protein: CASQGGGSAEAFF
J gene: TRBJ1-1
D gene: TRBD1
V gene: TRBV6-1
clone size: .